The 8 T cell receptor beta chains reported below all come from one sample, sequenced in a study of blood T cell repertoires in COVID-19. Repertoires were generated with immunoSEQ multiplex PCR, while TCRdb's copy carries only in-frame clones and drops some. Found here are about 42,000 clones, roughly 76% of them singletons; the top ten hold about 8.5%. Sequenced: peripheral blood. Every receptor here comes from a man between 65 and 85 years old with active or convalescent COVID-19.

This chain uses TRBV19 with TRBJ2-2; 7 bases are a match to TRBD1. The V and J ends lost 7 bases and 6 bases, in that order; junction bases with no gene match: 11. Germline-derived CDR1 and CDR2 are LNHDA and SQIVND (reference sequence). The CDR3 extends over 15 amino acids. CDR3 nucleotide sequence: TGTGCCAGTACGGGCGGCAGGGGGTATCCCGGGGAGCTGTTTTTT. This sequence encodes CASTGGRGYPGELFF.

The chain combines TRBV28 with TRBJ2-7; D possibly corresponds to TRBD2 (6 bases). Germline CDR1 is MDHEN and CDR2 is SYDVKM. The CDR3 has 15 amino acids. V lost 5 bases and J lost 5, with 19 bases in between. The CDR3 sequence: CASSPGGRQGHEQYF. The CDR3 DNA follows: TGTGCCAGCAGTCCCGGGGGACGGCAAGGCCACGAGCAGTACTTC.

The chain joins TRBV28 to TRBJ2-3; the D gene is possibly TRBD2 (5 bases). Trimming shortened V by 9 bases and J by 3 bases, and 10 bases separated the two germline ends. Germline V lookup: CDR1 MDHEN, CDR2 SYDVKM. The CDR3 extends over 12 amino acids. DNA of the CDR3: TGTGCCAGGACGTGGACTACAGATACGCAGTATTTT. It is translated as CARTWTTDTQYF.

The chain links TRBV28 to TRBJ1-1, with D possibly being TRBD1 (5 bases). Trimming removed 6 bases from V and 0 bases from J, with 11 bases in between. The CDR3 is 14 amino acids. The V gene's germline CDR1 is MDHEN and CDR2 SYDVKM. CDR3 sequence: CASSGRAMNTEAFF. CDR3 coding DNA: TGTGCCAGCAGCGGCAGGGCCATGAACACTGAAGCTTTCTTT.

Here the CDR3 reads CASSRRLAGGTDTQYF. DNA of the CDR3: TGTGCCAGCAGCCGCCGACTAGCGGGGGGTACAGATACGCAGTATTTT. The genes are TRBV3-1 (or the pseudogene TRBV3-2) and TRBJ2-3; 13 bases map to TRBD2. Germline V CDR1 and CDR2: LGHDT, YNNKEL (reference sequence). The CDR3 is made up of 16 amino acids. V trimming: 4 bases; J trimming: 3 bases; junction bases outside the gene matches: 4.

This chain joins TRBV18 and TRBJ2-3; D is unclear. The CDR3 consists of 15 residues. Looked up from germline, CDR1 is KGHSH and CDR2 is LQKENI. V lost 6 bases to trimming and J lost 2 bases, with 15 bases between them. In DNA form, the CDR3 reads TGTGCCAGCTCCATCATCCCAGATCTCACAGATACGCAGTATTTT. It is translated as CASSIIPDLTDTQYF.

This chain connects TRBV5-4 to TRBJ2-2, with TRBD2 matching over 8 bases. V dropped 4 bases and J dropped 1; count of bases not matched to a gene: 6. This CDR3 has 16 residues. Germline CDR1 reads SGHNT; CDR2 reads YYREEE (reference sequence). Here the CDR3 reads CASSIDGGVNTGELFF. The CDR3 DNA reads as TGTGCCAGCAGCATAGACGGGGGGGTGAACACCGGGGAGCTGTTTTTT.

In this sample, this clone turned up once. The J gene is TRBJ2-6, the V gene TRBV19, with 8 bases identical to TRBD1. The CDR3 is 19 residues long. V lost 7 bases and J lost 1; bases outside the gene matches: 15. Germline CDR1 reads LNHDA; CDR2 reads SQIVND (reference sequence). CDR3 DNA sequence: TGTGCCAGTAATCGACCGTGGGGACAGGCAGAATCTGGGGCCAACGTCCTGACTTTC. It codes for CASNRPWGQAESGANVLTF.